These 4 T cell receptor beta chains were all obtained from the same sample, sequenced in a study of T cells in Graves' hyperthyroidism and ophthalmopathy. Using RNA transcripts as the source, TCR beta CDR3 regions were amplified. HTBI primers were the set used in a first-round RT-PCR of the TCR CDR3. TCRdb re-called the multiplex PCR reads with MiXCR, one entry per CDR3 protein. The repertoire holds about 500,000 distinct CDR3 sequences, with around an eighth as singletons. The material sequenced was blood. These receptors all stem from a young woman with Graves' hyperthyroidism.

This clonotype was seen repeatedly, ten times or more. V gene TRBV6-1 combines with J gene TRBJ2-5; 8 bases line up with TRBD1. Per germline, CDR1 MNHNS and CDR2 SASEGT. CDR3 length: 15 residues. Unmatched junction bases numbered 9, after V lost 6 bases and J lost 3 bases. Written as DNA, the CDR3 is TGTGCCAGCAGCCCTCAGACAGGGGTTAAAGAGACCCAGTACTTC. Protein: CASSPQTGVKETQYF.

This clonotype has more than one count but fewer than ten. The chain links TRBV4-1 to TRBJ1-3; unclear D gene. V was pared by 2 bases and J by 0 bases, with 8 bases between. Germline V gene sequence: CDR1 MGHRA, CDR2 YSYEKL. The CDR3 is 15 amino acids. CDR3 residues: CASSQFPSSGNTIYF. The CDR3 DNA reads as TGCGCCAGCAGCCAATTCCCCAGCTCTGGAAACACCATATATTTT.

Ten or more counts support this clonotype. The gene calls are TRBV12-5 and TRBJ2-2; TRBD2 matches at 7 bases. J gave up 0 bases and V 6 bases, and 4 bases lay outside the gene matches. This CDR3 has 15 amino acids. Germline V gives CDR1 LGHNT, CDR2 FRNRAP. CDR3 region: CASGPGTTNTGELFF. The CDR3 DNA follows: TGTGCTAGTGGACCCGGGACTACGAACACCGGGGAGCTGTTTTTT.

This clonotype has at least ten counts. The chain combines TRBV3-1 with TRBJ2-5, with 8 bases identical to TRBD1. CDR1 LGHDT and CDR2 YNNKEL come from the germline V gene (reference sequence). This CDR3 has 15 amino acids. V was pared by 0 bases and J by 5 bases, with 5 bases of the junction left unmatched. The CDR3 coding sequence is TGTGCCAGCAGCCAAGAGGACAGGGTTTTGGAGACCCAGTACTTC. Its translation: CASSQEDRVLETQYF.